This TCR beta chain was recovered during a study of CD8 T cell repertoires and HIV-1 epitope variants. As for the study in general: Controls were a CMV, EBV and flu peptide pool, Ebola AY9 negative control, and no-peptide well. Enriched T cells were co-cultured with equal autologous T cell-negative cells. Study-level results: Fewer than ten TCR beta clonotypes were antigen-specific, over five apparently recognizing autologous or escape variants.

Notes on this clone: Its antigen is unknown.

From germline, CDR1 is SGHTS and CDR2 YDEGEE. The V end lost 4 bases, the J end lost 1 base, and 15 bases lay between the germline ends. CDR3 size: 15 residues. Clones were sequenced by immunoSEQ multiplex PCR, and TCRdb holds only the in-frame ones, with some missing. The sample records around 2,600 clones, around 68% being singletons. This chain connects TRBV5-8 to TRBJ2-7; TRBD1 is a possible D gene (5 bases). The sample was cultured CD8+ T cells derived from PBMCs. This clonotype was sampled from a male donor with HIV. CDR3 in amino acids: CASSTGHPNSYEQYF. In DNA form, the CDR3 reads TGTGCCAGCAGCACTGGACATCCCAATTCCTACGAGCAGTACTTC.